These T cell receptor beta chains were read from a single sample in a study of T cell repertoires in urothelial bladder cancer. Produced via immunoSEQ multiplex PCR; TCRdb's table is partial and in-frame only. The sample comprises under 13,000 clones, about two thirds of which are singletons, and around 7% rests with the top ten. The sample taken for sequencing was tumor-infiltrating cells from bladder cancer. These receptors came from a human donor with a benign inflammatory bladder lesion. The CDR3 runs from the conserved cysteine through the conserved F or W. A D gene is named only where the DNA matches it firmly. Expanded clones are given a class, and other clones once, few, many or no size at all.

J,size,V,D,CDR3,DNA
TRBJ1-2,NA,TRBV6-5,NA,CASSYGPGPARGGYTF,TGTGCCAGCAGTTACGGACCGGGACCGGCTCGGGGAGGCTACACCTTC
TRBJ1-6,medium-sized,TRBV5-1,TRBD1,CASSLVGETGSSPLHF,TGCGCCAGCAGCTTGGTAGGCGAGACAGGGAGTTCACCCCTCCACTTT
TRBJ1-1,NA,TRBV6-1,TRBD1,CASSVSRGEAEAFF,TGTGCCAGCAGTGTCTCCAGGGGGGAGGCTGAAGCTTTCTTT
TRBJ2-1,NA,TRBV5-1,NA,CASSLSSSYNEQFF,TGCGCCAGCAGCTTATCGAGCTCCTACAATGAGCAGTTCTTC
TRBJ1-1,once,TRBV6-6,NA,CASSYSRALNTEAFF,TGTGCCAGCAGTTACTCGCGGGCTTTGAACACTGAAGCTTTCTTT
TRBJ2-3,NA,TRBV6-4,NA,CASSVLASSTDTQYF,TGTGCCAGCAGTGTTCTAGCGAGCAGCACAGATACGCAGTATTTT
TRBJ1-6,NA,TRBV7-9,TRBD1,CASSFAGGLGNSPLHF,TGTGCCAGCAGCTTCGCAGGGGGATTGGGTAATTCACCCCTCCACTTT
TRBJ2-7,NA,TRBV7-2,TRBD2,CASSRGITGTNYEQYF,TGTGCCAGCAGCAGGGGAATCACCGGGACTAACTACGAGCAGTACTTC
TRBJ1-1,NA,TRBV6-5,NA,CASSFTGNLGTEAFF,TGTGCCAGCAGTTTTACAGGGAACCTGGGCACTGAAGCTTTCTTT
TRBJ1-1,few,TRBV20-1,NA,CSARGKAEAFF,TGCAGTGCTAGGGGCAAAGCTGAAGCTTTCTTT
TRBJ1-3,few,TRBV7-8,NA,CASSLGGHSGNTIYF,TGTGCCAGCAGCTTAGGGGGCCACTCTGGAAACACCATATATTTT
TRBJ1-1,NA,TRBV13,NA,CASSPQWGGYDAFF,TGTGCCAGCAGTCCCCAATGGGGGGGGTACGATGCTTTCTTT
TRBJ1-5,few,TRBV21-1,NA,CASSKGRDRGEVGNQPQHF,TGTGCCAGCAGCAAAGGTCGAGACAGGGGGGAGGTGGGCAATCAGCCCCAGCATTTT
TRBJ2-5,few,TRBV4-1,TRBD1,CASSRVQGRETQYF,TGCGCCAGCAGCCGAGTACAGGGGAGAGAGACCCAGTACTTC
TRBJ1-2,once,TRBV4-2,NA,CASSLQAFNYGYTF,TGTGCCAGCAGCCTACAAGCGTTTAACTATGGCTACACCTTC
TRBJ2-3,NA,TRBV11-3,NA,CASSSGVTQITDTQYF,TGTGCCAGCAGCTCAGGAGTGACCCAGATCACAGATACGCAGTATTTT
TRBJ1-2,large,TRBV19,NA,CASSPGYGYTF,TGTGCCAGTAGTCCTGGGTATGGCTACACCTTC
TRBJ1-6,NA,TRBV5-1,NA,CASSSGQGGSPLHF,TGCGCCAGCAGCAGTGGACAAGGCGGTTCACCCCTCCACTTT
TRBJ1-1,NA,TRBV11-2,TRBD1,CASSYRGVNTEAFF,TGTGCCAGCAGCTACAGGGGCGTGAACACTGAAGCTTTCTTT
TRBJ2-1,NA,TRBV21-1,NA,CASSKARLGSYNEQFF,TGTGCCAGCAGCAAAGCAAGACTAGGCTCCTACAATGAGCAGTTCTTC
TRBJ1-2,NA,TRBV2,NA,CASRLDLSNYGYTF,TGTGCCAGCAGACTGGACTTGTCTAACTATGGCTACACCTTC
TRBJ2-4,NA,TRBV4-2,TRBD2,CASSLGTSGNIQYF,TGTGCCAGCAGCCTCGGGACTAGCGGAAACATTCAGTACTTC
TRBJ2-5,NA,TRBV9,NA,CASSAQGHWTETQYF,TGTGCCAGCAGCGCCCAGGGTCATTGGACAGAGACCCAGTACTTC
TRBJ1-2,NA,TRBV29-1,TRBD1,CSVETGGGGYTF,TGCAGCGTAGAGACAGGGGGAGGTGGCTACACCTTC
TRBJ2-3,NA,TRBV25-1,TRBD1,CASSESGGTGADTQYF,TGTGCCAGCAGTGAATCAGGGGGGACAGGGGCAGATACGCAGTATTTT
TRBJ2-2,few,TRBV19,NA,CATKGLANTGELFF,TGTGCCACTAAGGGGCTAGCGAACACCGGGGAGCTGTTTTTT
TRBJ2-2,once,TRBV7-9,NA,CASSAGSHTGELFF,TGTGCCAGCAGCGCTGGCAGCCACACCGGGGAGCTGTTTTTT
TRBJ2-1,NA,TRBV29-1,TRBD1,CSVRQGNSYNEQFF,TGCAGCGTTCGACAGGGGAACTCCTACAATGAGCAGTTCTTC
TRBJ2-1,NA,TRBV2,NA,CASSPGRVEQFF,TGTGCCAGCAGCCCGGGTAGGGTTGAGCAGTTCTTC
TRBJ2-1,NA,TRBV9,NA,CASSVTQGNYNEQFF,TGTGCCAGCAGCGTGACGCAGGGAAATTACAATGAGCAGTTCTTC
TRBJ2-5,NA,TRBV18,NA,CASSPGWERQETQYF,TGTGCCAGCTCACCGGGTTGGGAGAGACAAGAGACCCAGTACTTC
TRBJ1-5,NA,TRBV18,NA,CASAGRASNQPQHF,TGTGCCAGCGCGGGGCGGGCAAGCAATCAGCCCCAGCATTTT
TRBJ1-3,NA,TRBV15,TRBD1,CATSRDKGQGMNTIYF,TGTGCCACCAGCAGAGATAAAGGACAGGGGATGAACACCATATATTTT
TRBJ1-2,NA,TRBV6-5,NA,CASRQIGQNYGYTF,TGTGCCAGCAGGCAAATTGGACAGAACTATGGCTACACCTTC
TRBJ1-2,large,TRBV6-4,NA,CASSAGRGYGYTF,TGTGCCAGCAGTGCCGGCAGGGGATATGGCTACACCTTC
TRBJ1-1,NA,TRBV4-1,NA,CASSQDNWNTEAFF,TGCGCCAGCAGCCAAGATAACTGGAACACTGAAGCTTTCTTT
TRBJ1-1,few,TRBV5-1,NA,CASSLFGGETEAFF,TGCGCCAGCAGCTTGTTTGGGGGAGAGACTGAAGCTTTCTTT
TRBJ2-3,few,TRBV5-1,NA,CASSSRTDTQYF,TGCGCCAGCAGCTCGCGCACAGATACGCAGTATTTT
TRBJ2-5,once,TRBV18,NA,CASSQQGWETQYF,TGTGCCAGCTCACAACAGGGTTGGGAGACCCAGTACTTC
TRBJ2-3,NA,TRBV7-3,NA,CASSLGQSDTDTQYF,TGTGCCAGCAGCTTAGGGCAGTCAGACACAGATACGCAGTATTTT
TRBJ1-1,few,TRBV7-9,NA,CASSLDGWGVDTEAFF,TGTGCCAGCAGCTTAGATGGATGGGGCGTAGACACTGAAGCTTTCTTT